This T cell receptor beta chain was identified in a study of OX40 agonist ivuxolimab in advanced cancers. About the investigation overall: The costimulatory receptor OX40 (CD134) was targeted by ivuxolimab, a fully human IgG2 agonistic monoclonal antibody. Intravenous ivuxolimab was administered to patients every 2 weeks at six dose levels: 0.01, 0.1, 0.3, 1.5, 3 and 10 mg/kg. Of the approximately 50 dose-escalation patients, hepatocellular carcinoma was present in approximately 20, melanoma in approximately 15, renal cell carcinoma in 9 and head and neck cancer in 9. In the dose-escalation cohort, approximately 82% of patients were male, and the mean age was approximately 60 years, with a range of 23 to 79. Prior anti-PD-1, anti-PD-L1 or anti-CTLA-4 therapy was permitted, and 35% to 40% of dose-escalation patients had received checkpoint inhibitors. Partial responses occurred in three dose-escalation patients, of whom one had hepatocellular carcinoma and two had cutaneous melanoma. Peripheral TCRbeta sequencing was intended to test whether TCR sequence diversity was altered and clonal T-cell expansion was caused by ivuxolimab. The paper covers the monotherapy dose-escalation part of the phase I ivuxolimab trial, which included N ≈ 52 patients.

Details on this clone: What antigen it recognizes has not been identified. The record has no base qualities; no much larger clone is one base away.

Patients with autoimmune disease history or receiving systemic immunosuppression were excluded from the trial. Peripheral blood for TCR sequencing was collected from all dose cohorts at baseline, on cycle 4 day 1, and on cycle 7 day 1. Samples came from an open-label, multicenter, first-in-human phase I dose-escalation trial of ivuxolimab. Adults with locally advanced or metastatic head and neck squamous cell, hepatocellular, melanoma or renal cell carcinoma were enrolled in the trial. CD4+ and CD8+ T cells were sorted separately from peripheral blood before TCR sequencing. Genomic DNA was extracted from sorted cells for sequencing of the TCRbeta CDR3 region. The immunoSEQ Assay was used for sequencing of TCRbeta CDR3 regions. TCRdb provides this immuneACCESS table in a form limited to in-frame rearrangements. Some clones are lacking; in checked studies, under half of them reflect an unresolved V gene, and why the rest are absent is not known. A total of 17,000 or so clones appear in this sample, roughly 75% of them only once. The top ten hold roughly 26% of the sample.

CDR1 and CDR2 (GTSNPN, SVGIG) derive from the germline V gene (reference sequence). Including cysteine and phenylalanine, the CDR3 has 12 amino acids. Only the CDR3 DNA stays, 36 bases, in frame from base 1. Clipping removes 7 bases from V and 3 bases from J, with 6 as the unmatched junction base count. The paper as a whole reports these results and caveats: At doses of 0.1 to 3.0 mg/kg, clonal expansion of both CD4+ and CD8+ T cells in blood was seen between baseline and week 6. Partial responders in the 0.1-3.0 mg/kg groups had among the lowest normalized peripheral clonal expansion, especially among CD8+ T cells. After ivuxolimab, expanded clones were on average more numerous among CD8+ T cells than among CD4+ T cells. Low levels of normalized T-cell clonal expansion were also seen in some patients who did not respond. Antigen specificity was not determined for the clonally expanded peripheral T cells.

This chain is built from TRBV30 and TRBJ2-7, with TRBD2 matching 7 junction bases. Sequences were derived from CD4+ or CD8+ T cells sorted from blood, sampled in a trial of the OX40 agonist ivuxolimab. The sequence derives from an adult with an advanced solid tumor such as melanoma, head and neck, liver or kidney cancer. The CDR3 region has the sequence CALLLASYEQYF. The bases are TGTGCCTTATTACTAGCGAGCTACGAGCAGTACTTC. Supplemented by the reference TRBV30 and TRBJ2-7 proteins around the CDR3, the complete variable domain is SQTIHQWPATLVQPVGSPLSLECTVEGTSNPNLYWYRQAAGRGLQLLFYSVGIGQISSEVPQNLSASRPQDRQFILSSKKLLLSDSGFYLCALLLASYEQYFGPGTRLTVT.